This section outlines one T cell receptor (beta chain) sequence together with its context. The antigen remains undetermined. These data come from a study of cytomegalovirus exposure and HLA in healthy donors. General observations from the study: By HLA locus, TCR association rates varied in a later analysis, with DRB1 showing the most and HLA-C the fewest. For most TCR beta V segments, an earlier analysis put the productive rate at about 87% or about 30% of the time.

Amplification used 60 Vbeta primers and 13 Jbeta primers. Only in-frame clones appear in the TCRdb table, and some are missing; sequencing was by immunoSEQ multiplex PCR. The sample contains about 60,000 clones, 77% of which appear only once. This CDR3 is built from 14 residues. V was trimmed by 5 bases and J by 2 bases, leaving 13 bases between them. The germline V gene has CDR1 SEHNR and CDR2 FQNEAQ (reference sequence). The chain is built from TRBV7-9 and TRBJ2-7; D not certain. The specimen sequenced was PBMCs. The TCR was taken from a female donor in good health and CMV-seronegative. CDR3 DNA sequence: TGTGCCAGCAGCCGGAACGGGTCTCCCTACGAGCAGTACTTC. Protein: CASSRNGSPYEQYF.